One sample yielded the 18 T cell receptor beta chains listed below, sequenced in a study of cytomegalovirus exposure and HLA in healthy donors. PCR primers comprised 60 Vbeta and 13 Jbeta primers. Assay: immunoSEQ multiplex PCR; the TCRdb copy retains only in-frame clones and omits some. This table holds 150,000 to 200,000 clones, over 65% found once. Sequenced: PBMCs. All receptors come from a woman in her twenties or thirties in good health and CMV-seronegative.

V usage is TRBV2 and J usage is TRBJ1-1; 9 bases match TRBD1. The V segment lost 6 bases and the J segment 1 base; nucleotides outside the gene matches: 6. Per the germline V gene, CDR1 is SNHLY and CDR2 is FYNNEI. CDR3 length: 15 residues. The CDR3 nucleotides are TGTGCCAGCAGAAGCCGACAGGGGGGGAACACTGAAGCTTTCTTT. Residues: CASRSRQGGNTEAFF.

The V call is TRBV5-4, the J call TRBJ2-3; possibly TRBD2 for D (5 bases). CDR3 length: 14 amino acids. Germline values: CDR1 SGHNT, CDR2 YYREEE (reference sequence). The germline V and J ends were trimmed by 6 bases and 4 bases, with 15 bases remaining between them. The CDR3 coding sequence is TGTGCCAGCAACCTTAGGACTGGCCCAGATACGCAGTATTTT. It codes for CASNLRTGPDTQYF.

The V and J genes are TRBV7-3 and TRBJ1-3; tentative D call: TRBD1 (5 bases). CDR1 and CDR2 from the germline V gene are SGHTA and FQGTGA. The CDR3 is 16 residues long. V gave up 2 bases and J gave up 0 bases, with 11 bases separating them. CDR3 region: CASSLGGARSGNTIYF. The CDR3 bases are TGTGCCAGCAGCTTAGGCGGGGCCCGCTCTGGAAACACCATATATTTT.

The J gene is TRBJ2-2, the V gene TRBV9; D might be TRBD2 (6 bases). V lost 4 bases and J lost 5, with 21 bases in between. The CDR3 totals 17 residues. Germline assignment: CDR1 SGDLS and CDR2 YYNGEE. The CDR3: CASSPQDVRGWTGELFF. CDR3 bases: TGTGCCAGCAGCCCCCAGGATGTGCGGGGATGGACCGGGGAGCTGTTTTTT.

The gene calls are TRBV7-3 and TRBJ2-7; 7 bases align to TRBD1. J gave up 2 bases and V 5 bases, and 3 bases lay outside the gene matches. The CDR3 loop spans 13 amino acids. From germline, CDR1 is SGHTA and CDR2 FQGTGA. This CDR3 is CASSKTGAYEQYF. In DNA form, the CDR3 reads TGTGCCAGCAGCAAAACAGGGGCCTACGAGCAGTACTTC.

This clone has just one count. The V call is TRBV19, the J call TRBJ1-4, with D perhaps matching TRBD1 (6 bases). Germline CDR1 reads LNHDA; CDR2 reads SQIVND (reference sequence). CDR3 length: 16 residues. Deletions cut 5 bases from V and 3 bases from J, with 16 bases between. In DNA form, the CDR3 reads TGTGCCAGTAGTCTGGGGGTGGGGGCTGCTAATGAAAAACTGTTTTTT. Translating it yields CASSLGVGAANEKLFF.

The chain links TRBV18 to TRBJ2-3; 10 bases agree with TRBD2. CDR1 is KGHSH and CDR2 is LQKENI in the germline V gene. This CDR3 region has 17 residues. The ends lost 2 bases at V and 3 bases at J; junction bases unmatched: 8. The CDR3 coding sequence is TGTGCCAGCTCACCAGGAAGCGGGGGGGCCGGTACAGATACGCAGTATTTT. Translated, it gives CASSPGSGGAGTDTQYF. Using reference TRBV18 and TRBJ2-3 for the parts outside the CDR3, the full variable domain is NAGVMQNPRHLVRRRGQEARLRCSPMKGHSHVYWYRQLPEEGLKFMVYLQKENIIDESGMPKERFSAEFPKEGPSILRIQQVVRGDSAAYFCASSPGSGGAGTDTQYFGPGTRLTVL.

The chain employs TRBV7-2 and TRBJ2-7; TRBD1 is a possible D gene (5 bases). The CDR3 spans 13 residues. V lost 4 bases and J 12 bases, leaving 19 bases between the germline ends. CDR1 is SGHTA and CDR2 is FQGNSA in the germline V gene. The CDR3 protein is CASSSYPPEQVYF. CDR3 sequence (DNA): TGTGCCAGCAGCTCCTACCCTCCGGAACAGGTGTACTTC.

The chain employs TRBV13 and TRBJ1-3; 8 bases are shared with TRBD1. CDR1 and CDR2 from the germline V gene are PRHDT and FYEKMQ (reference sequence). Losses at the gene ends were 5 bases for V and 3 bases for J; bases not matched to a gene: 9. The CDR3 runs 16 residues. In DNA, the CDR3 is TGTGCCAGCAGCCCTATCGGACAGGGCGATGGAAACACCATATATTTT. It translates to CASSPIGQGDGNTIYF.

The rearrangement joins TRBV6-1 to TRBJ2-3, with TRBD2 matching 8 bases. Germline V lookup: CDR1 MNHNS, CDR2 SASEGT. The CDR3 has 15 amino acids. J lost 2 bases, V lost 5 bases, and 6 bases had no gene match. The DNA for the CDR3 is TGTGCCAGCAGTCGAGTAGCGGGATCCACAGATACGCAGTATTTT. It is translated as CASSRVAGSTDTQYF.

This clone was detected only a few times. The CDR3 spells CASSERADEQYF. DNA for the CDR3: TGTGCCAGCAGTGAACGAGCGGACGAGCAGTACTTC. The chain combines TRBV2 with TRBJ2-7; possible D gene TRBD2, 5 bases. V was cut by 2 bases and J by 5 bases, with 7 bases left in between. CDR3 size: 12 residues. Looked up from germline, CDR1 is SNHLY and CDR2 is FYNNEI.

This rearrangement joins TRBV2 to TRBJ1-1; TRBD1 agrees at 8 bases. The J segment lost 4 bases and the V segment lost 6 bases, leaving 10 bases of the junction unmatched. Germline values: CDR1 SNHLY, CDR2 FYNNEI. The CDR3 consists of 15 residues. This CDR3 reads CASRDQGARGTEAFF. The CDR3 DNA sequence: TGTGCCAGCAGGGATCAGGGGGCGCGGGGCACTGAAGCTTTCTTT.

This clone was picked up one time. V and J are TRBV11-2 and TRBJ2-1; tentative D call: TRBD1 (5 bases). The V end lost 5 bases, the J end lost 5 bases, and 13 bases lay between the germline ends. Germline assignment: CDR1 SGHAT and CDR2 FQNNGV. The CDR3 loop spans 14 amino acids. The CDR3 loop reads CASSPRAVNNEQFF. Written as DNA, the CDR3 is TGTGCCAGCAGCCCCAGGGCGGTTAACAATGAGCAGTTCTTC.

The J gene is TRBJ1-2, the V gene TRBV4-1, with TRBD1 as a possible D gene (5 bases). Germline CDR1 reads MGHRA; CDR2 reads YSYEKL. The ends were cut back, 2 bases at V and 10 bases at J, with 17 bases in the middle. The CDR3 sequence is 14 residues long. The CDR3 region is CASSQTGRREDYTF. DNA for the CDR3: TGCGCCAGCAGCCAAACGGGACGGCGGGAAGACTACACCTTC.

V is TRBV21-1 and J is TRBJ2-7; the table assigns TRBD1, which was not confirmed against the DNA. TRBV21-1 is listed as a pseudogene. The CDR3 runs to 17 residues. CDR3 sequence: CASSNHRDRYCSYEQYF. In nucleotides, the CDR3 is TGTGCCAGCAGCAACCACCGGGACAGGTACTGCTCCTACGAGCAGTACTTC.

The genes are TRBV5-6 and TRBJ1-4, with D hard to call. The CDR3 is made up of 15 amino acids. Trimming shortened V by 1 base and J by 3 bases, and 10 bases separated the two germline ends. Germline V gives CDR1 SGHDT, CDR2 YYEEEE. This chain's CDR3 is CASSLWPVANEKLFF. CDR3 nucleotides: TGTGCCAGCAGCTTGTGGCCAGTTGCTAATGAAAAACTGTTTTTT.

This clone was counted a few times. V gene TRBV10-1 combines with J gene TRBJ2-5; D is ambiguous. The V and J ends lost 2 bases and 3 bases respectively, with 7 bases between them. CDR1 WNHNN and CDR2 SYGVQD come from the germline V gene (reference sequence). The CDR3 totals 13 residues. Written as DNA, the CDR3 is TGCGCCAGCAGTGAGGGCGGAAAAGAGACCCAGTACTTC. Translating it yields CASSEGGKETQYF.

This clone was observed a few times. A junction boundary mismatches the germline segment, possibly from a read error. J is TRBJ2-1 and V is TRBV7-2; D possibly corresponds to TRBD2 (6 bases). There are 15 residues in the CDR3. CDR1 and CDR2 from the germline V gene are SGHTA and FQGNSA. The CDR3 sequence is CASRLGGGEAYEQFF. CDR3 bases: TGTGCCAGCAGATTAGGCGGCGGGGAAGCATATGAGCAGTTCTTC.